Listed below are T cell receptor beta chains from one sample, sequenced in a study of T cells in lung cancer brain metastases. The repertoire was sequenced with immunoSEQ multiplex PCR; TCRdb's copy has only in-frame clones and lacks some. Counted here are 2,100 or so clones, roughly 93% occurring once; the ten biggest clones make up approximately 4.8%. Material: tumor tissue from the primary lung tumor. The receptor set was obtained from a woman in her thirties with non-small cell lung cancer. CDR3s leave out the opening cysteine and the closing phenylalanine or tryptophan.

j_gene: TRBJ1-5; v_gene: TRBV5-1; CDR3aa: ASSLDPGQSSNQPQH
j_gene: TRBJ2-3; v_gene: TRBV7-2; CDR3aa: ASSLVPSPSTDTQY
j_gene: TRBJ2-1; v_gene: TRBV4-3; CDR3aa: ASSQDEREIYNEQF
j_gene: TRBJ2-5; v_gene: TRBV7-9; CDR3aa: ASSTEGGQKTQY
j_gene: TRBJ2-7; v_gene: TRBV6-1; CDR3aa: ASEVSASGSEEQY
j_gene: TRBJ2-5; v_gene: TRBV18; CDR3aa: DSSPPASQETQY
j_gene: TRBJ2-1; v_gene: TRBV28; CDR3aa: ASSLNEQF
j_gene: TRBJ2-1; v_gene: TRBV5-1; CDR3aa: ASRLAETYNEQF
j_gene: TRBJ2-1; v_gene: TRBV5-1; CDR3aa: ASSSGWSSYNEQF
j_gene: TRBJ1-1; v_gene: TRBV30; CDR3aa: AWTGGAPTEAF
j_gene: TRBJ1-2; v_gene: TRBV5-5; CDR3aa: AIQEDYGYT
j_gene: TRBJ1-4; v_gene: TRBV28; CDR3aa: ASSGIGQPSGLF